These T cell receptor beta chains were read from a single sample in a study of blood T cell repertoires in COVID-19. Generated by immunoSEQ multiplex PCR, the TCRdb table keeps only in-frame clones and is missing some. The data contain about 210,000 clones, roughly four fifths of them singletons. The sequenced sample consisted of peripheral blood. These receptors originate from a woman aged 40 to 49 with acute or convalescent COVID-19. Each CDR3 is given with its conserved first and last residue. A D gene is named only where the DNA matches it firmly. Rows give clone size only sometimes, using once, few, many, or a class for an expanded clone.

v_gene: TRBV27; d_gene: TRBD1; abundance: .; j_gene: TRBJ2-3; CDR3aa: CASSSGQGVGDTQYF; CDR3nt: TGTGCCAGCAGTTCGGGACAGGGGGTTGGAGATACGCAGTATTTT
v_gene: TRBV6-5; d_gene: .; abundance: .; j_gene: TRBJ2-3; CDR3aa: CASSYSPGGADTQYF; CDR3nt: TGTGCCAGCAGTTACTCCCCCGGAGGGGCAGATACGCAGTATTTT
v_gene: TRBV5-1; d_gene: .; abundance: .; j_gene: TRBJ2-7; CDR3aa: CASSLAGGWRDEQYF; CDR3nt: TGCGCCAGCAGCTTGGCCGGCGGTTGGAGGGACGAGCAGTACTTC
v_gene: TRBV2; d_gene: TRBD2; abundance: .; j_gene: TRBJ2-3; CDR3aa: CASSEGVGGGATDTQYF; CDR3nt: TGTGCCAGCAGTGAAGGGGTAGGCGGGGGGGCGACAGATACGCAGTATTTT
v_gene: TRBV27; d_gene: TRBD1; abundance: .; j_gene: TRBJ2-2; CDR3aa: CASSLFRVTGETGELFF; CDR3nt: TGTGCCAGCAGTTTATTCCGGGTTACAGGGGAAACCGGGGAGCTGTTTTTT
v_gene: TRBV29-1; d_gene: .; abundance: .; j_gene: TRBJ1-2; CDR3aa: CSVEDPGKFSGANYGYTF; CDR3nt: TGCAGCGTTGAAGATCCAGGAAAATTTTCGGGAGCTAACTATGGCTACACCTTC
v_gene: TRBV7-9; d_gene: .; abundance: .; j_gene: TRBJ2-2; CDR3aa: CASSLDYGELFF; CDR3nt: TGTGCCAGCAGCTTAGATTACGGGGAGCTGTTTTTT
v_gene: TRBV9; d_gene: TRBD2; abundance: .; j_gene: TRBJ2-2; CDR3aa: CASSVGAGGPPEELFF; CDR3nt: TGTGCCAGCAGCGTAGGAGCGGGGGGGCCCCCCGAGGAGCTGTTTTTT
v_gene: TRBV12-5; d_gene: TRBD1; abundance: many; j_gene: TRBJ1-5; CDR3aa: CASGRTGPGNQPQHF; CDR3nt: TGTGCTAGTGGTAGGACAGGTCCAGGGAATCAGCCCCAGCATTTT
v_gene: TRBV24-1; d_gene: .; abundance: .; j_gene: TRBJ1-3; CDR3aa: CATSDPSPTTGNTIYF; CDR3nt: TGTGCCACCAGTGATCCCTCCCCAACGACAGGAAACACCATATATTTT